This T cell receptor (beta chain) stems from a study of T-cell reconstitution after alpha-beta-depleted transplantation in children. The CDR3 has 15 residues. From germline, CDR1 is MGHDK and CDR2 SYGVNS. V was cut by 3 bases and J by 4 bases, with 15 bases left in between. Researchers prepared the TCRbeta library using unique molecular identifiers, the study reports. A single record per CDR3 protein comes from TCRdb applying MiXCR to the PCR reads. The sample yields approximately 520,000 distinct CDR3 sequences, 32% seen once. This chain connects TRBV25-1 to TRBJ1-1; unclear D gene. This TCR was recovered from a human donor who donated a stem cell graft to a child with aplastic anemia. Sample: PBMCs from the stem cell graft donor, taken from the stem cell graft. The CDR3 bases are TGTGCCAGCAGTGACGCCACGAAGGCGGGCACTGAAGCTTTCTTT. Translation gives CASSDATKAGTEAFF.